Shown below are 27 T cell receptor beta chains from a single sample sequenced in a study of T cell clones after liver transplantation. Profiling relied on immunoSEQ multiplex PCR, and the TCRdb table lists in-frame clones only, not all of them. The profile covers around 9,300 clones, with approximately 68% appearing a single time and 22% taken by the ten largest. Sequenced material: CD8+ T cells from blood, taken at the approximately 16-month timepoint. These receptor sequences come from a human patient who received a liver transplant. Some T cells may originate from the graft donor.

Within the sample, this clone is large. The rearrangement uses TRBV29-1 and TRBJ1-1; D not certain. The V gene lost 4 bases and the J gene lost 7 bases, with 7 bases spanning the gap. The CDR3 is 10 residues long. Germline CDR1 and CDR2: SQVTM and ANQGSEA. The chain's CDR3 is CSVVVGEAFF. Here the CDR3 DNA reads TGCAGCGTTGTGGTGGGTGAAGCTTTCTTT.

This chain joins TRBV10-3 and TRBJ2-5; D perhaps matches TRBD1 (6 bases). This CDR3 contains 15 residues. Trimming left V 2 bases short and J 3 bases short, with 13 bases between. Germline assignment: CDR1 ENHRY and CDR2 SYGVKD. CDR3: CAISEARGLEETQYF. CDR3 coding DNA: TGTGCCATCAGTGAGGCGAGGGGGTTGGAAGAGACCCAGTACTTC.

This rearrangement joins TRBV19 to TRBJ1-5, with no clear D. Looked up from germline, CDR1 is LNHDA and CDR2 is SQIVND (reference sequence). V was shortened by 3 bases and J by 0 bases, with 12 bases between the two germline ends. The CDR3 loop spans 16 amino acids. The CDR3 nucleotides are TGTGCCAGTAGTATCGGGTGGGCAGATAGCAATCAGCCCCAGCATTTT. It translates to CASSIGWADSNQPQHF.

This chain joins TRBV19 and TRBJ2-1; 9 bases are a match to TRBD2. Per germline, CDR1 LNHDA and CDR2 SQIVND (reference sequence). The V and J ends lost 9 bases and 7 bases, in that order; junction bases with no gene match: 13. The CDR3 runs to 15 residues. CDR3 in amino acids: CASDQVAGGGNEQFF. As DNA, the CDR3 is TGTGCCAGCGATCAGGTTGCGGGAGGGGGGAATGAGCAGTTCTTC.

This clone was counted only a few times. This rearrangement joins TRBV14 to TRBJ1-1, with 7 bases fitting TRBD1. CDR3 length: 16 amino acids. The germline gives CDR1 SGHDN, CDR2 FVKESK. Unmatched junction bases numbered 7, after V lost 0 bases and J lost 3 bases. CDR3 residues: CASSQDEGAVDTEAFF. DNA of the CDR3: TGTGCCAGCAGCCAAGATGAGGGGGCCGTGGACACTGAAGCTTTCTTT.

This sequence joins TRBV5-1 and TRBJ1-2; D remains unclear. Between the trimmed V and J ends, which lost 2 bases and 4 bases, there was a span of 3 bases. The CDR3 contains 11 residues. Per the germline V gene, CDR1 is SGHRS and CDR2 is YFSETQ. DNA for the CDR3: TGCGCCAGCAGCTTTGGCTATGGCTACACCTTC. It codes for CASSFGYGYTF.

V is TRBV5-1 and J is TRBJ2-7; the match to TRBD2 covers 8 bases. CDR1 SGHRS and CDR2 YFSETQ come from the germline V gene. With V trimmed by 1 base and J by 5 bases, 5 bases remained unmatched. The CDR3 extends over 14 amino acids. The CDR3, as DNA: TGCGCCAGCAGCTTGTGGCGGGGGGTAAACGAGCAGTACTTC. This translates into CASSLWRGVNEQYF.

The chain joins TRBV4-3 to TRBJ2-1; possibly TRBD2 for D (5 bases). Trimming pared 1 base from V and 5 bases from J, leaving 6 bases between. Germline loops: CDR1 LGHNA, CDR2 YSLEER. The CDR3 consists of 13 residues. The CDR3 DNA reads TGCGCCAGCAGCCAAGCACTAGACAATGAGCAGTTCTTC. Protein sequence: CASSQALDNEQFF.

This clone was observed a few times. The CDR3 DNA sequence: TGTGCCTGGAGACCCATCAGGGGTCTTCTTACTGAAGCTTTCTTT. It specifies CAWRPIRGLLTEAFF. This chain joins TRBV30 and TRBJ1-1, with D maybe TRBD1 (6 bases). This CDR3 has 15 amino acids. V was clipped by 3 bases and J by 5 bases, with 19 bases between them. Looked up from germline, CDR1 is GTSNPN and CDR2 is SVGIG (reference sequence).

This chain joins TRBV7-9 and TRBJ2-2; D is unclear. Germline V lookup: CDR1 SEHNR, CDR2 FQNEAQ (reference sequence). Trimming stripped 4 bases from V and 6 bases from J, with 9 bases between. The CDR3 sequence is 13 residues long. The CDR3 spells CASSSIAAGELFF. The CDR3 DNA follows: TGTGCCAGCAGCTCGATAGCCGCCGGGGAGCTGTTTTTT.

The chain couples TRBV28 to TRBJ1-2; perhaps TRBD1 as D (6 bases). V was cut by 8 bases and J by 3 bases, with 13 bases left in between. This CDR3 contains 13 residues. CDR1 and CDR2 from the germline V gene are MDHEN and SYDVKM. The CDR3 region has the DNA TGTGCCAGCGGGGTACAGGGTTACTATGGCTACACCTTC. Translated, it gives CASGVQGYYGYTF.

The rearrangement links TRBV7-6 to TRBJ2-2; 11 bases fit TRBD2. Germline loops: CDR1 SGHVS, CDR2 FNYEAQ. CDR3 length equals 18 residues. Trimming removed 7 bases from V and 4 bases from J; junction bases left unmatched: 14. DNA of the CDR3: TGTGCCAGCACCCTCAGTAGGCTAGCGGGGGGAAGCACCGGGGAGCTGTTTTTT. The encoded protein is CASTLSRLAGGSTGELFF. The full variable domain, its missing parts supplied by reference TRBV7-6 and TRBJ2-2, is GAGVSQSPRYKVTKRGQDVALRCDPISGHVSLYWYRQALGQGPEFLTYFNYEAQQDKSGLPNDRFSAERPEGSISTLTIQRTEQRDSAMYRCASTLSRLAGGSTGELFFGEGSRLTVL.

The chain has TRBV14 and TRBJ2-6, with D perhaps matching TRBD1 (6 bases). V gave up 0 bases and J gave up 3 bases, with 15 bases separating them. This CDR3 has 18 residues. The germline gives CDR1 SGHDN, CDR2 FVKESK. CDR3 sequence reads: CASSQDTTGWYGANVLTF. The DNA of the CDR3 is TGTGCCAGCAGCCAAGACACGACAGGATGGTATGGGGCCAACGTCCTGACTTTC.

The rearrangement joins TRBV5-1 to TRBJ2-1, with a weak D call TRBD1 (7 bases). The CDR3 extends over 16 amino acids. CDR1 is SGHRS and CDR2 is YFSETQ in the germline V gene. The V and J ends lost 4 bases and 0 bases respectively, with 14 bases between them. The CDR3 sequence: CASSGGTDGSYNEQFF. The CDR3 nucleotides are TGCGCCAGCAGCGGGGGGACAGATGGCTCCTACAATGAGCAGTTCTTC.

This clone showed up just once. Here the CDR3 reads CASSAPGQGNGIALHF. The CDR3 coding sequence is TGCGCCAGCAGTGCCCCGGGACAGGGGAATGGTATAGCCCTCCACTTT. The rearrangement joins TRBV10-1 to TRBJ1-6; 10 positions agree with TRBD1. The CDR3 covers 16 residues. Trimming cost V 4 bases and J 14 bases; bases outside gene matches: 14. CDR1 and CDR2 (germline): WNHNN, SYGVQD (reference sequence).

The chain couples TRBV4-1 to TRBJ1-5; D gene uncertain. This CDR3 region has 16 residues. Germline lookup yields CDR1 MGHRA and CDR2 YSYEKL. V lost 0 bases and J lost 0, with 9 bases in between. CDR3 in DNA: TGCGCCAGCAGCCAAGAAGGCAGTCTTAGCAATCAGCCCCAGCATTTT. This translates into CASSQEGSLSNQPQHF.

The V call is TRBV29-1, the J call TRBJ2-1, with D possibly being TRBD2 (6 bases). This CDR3 is built from 12 residues. The germline V and J ends were trimmed by 6 bases and 7 bases, with 13 bases remaining between them. Per the germline V gene, CDR1 is SQVTM and CDR2 is ANQGSEA. CDR3 DNA sequence: TGCAGCGTGGAAATAGCGGCAAATGAGCAGTTCTTC. Its translation is CSVEIAANEQFF.

The rearrangement links TRBV30 to TRBJ2-3; D unclear. The CDR3 is 12 amino acids. The germline V gene has CDR1 GTSNPN and CDR2 SVGIG (reference sequence). The V end lost 0 bases, the J end lost 0 bases, and 1 base lay between the germline ends. The CDR3 DNA reads as TGTGCCTGGAGTGTTAGCACAGATACGCAGTATTTT. Translating gives CAWSVSTDTQYF.

The chain employs TRBV7-6 and TRBJ1-2; TRBD1 matches at 9 bases. The CDR3 covers 17 residues. Germline lookup yields CDR1 SGHVS and CDR2 FNYEAQ. The V gene end was trimmed by 5 bases and the J gene end by 4 bases; junction bases not matched to a gene: 14. This CDR3 reads CASSPTALGTGIYGYTF. The CDR3 DNA follows: TGTGCCAGCAGCCCAACCGCCCTAGGGACAGGGATCTATGGCTACACCTTC.

The table lists this clone with a few counts. The rearrangement links TRBV6-1 to TRBJ2-7; 11 nucleotides match TRBD1. V shed 2 bases and J 3 bases; nucleotides not matched to a gene: 3. CDR3 length: 15 amino acids. Germline V gene lookup returns CDR1 MNHNS and CDR2 SASEGT. The CDR3 DNA is TGTGCCAGCAGTGAATGGGGGACAGGGGGCTACGAGCAGTACTTC. This encodes CASSEWGTGGYEQYF.

This chain joins TRBV25-1 and TRBJ2-3; D not resolved. The germline gives CDR1 MGHDK, CDR2 SYGVNS. This CDR3 has 13 amino acids. The V end lost 8 bases, the J end lost 2 bases, and 11 bases lay between the germline ends. The DNA of the CDR3 is TGTGCCAGCCTTAAACCCTACACAGATACGCAGTATTTT. Protein: CASLKPYTDTQYF.

V and J are TRBV7-8 and TRBJ2-6; D gene unclear. In germline, CDR1 is SGHVS, CDR2 FQNEAQ. This CDR3 contains 18 residues. V was clipped by 2 bases and J by 0 bases, with 14 bases between them. The CDR3 DNA follows: TGTGCCAGCAGCTTATTGGTTAGGCAAAGCTCTGGGGCCAACGTCCTGACTTTC. Its translation is CASSLLVRQSSGANVLTF.

The chain joins TRBV20-1 to TRBJ2-5; D is unresolved. Deletions cut 6 bases from V and 9 bases from J, with 11 bases between. The CDR3 sequence is 10 residues long. Germline V gene sequence: CDR1 DFQATT, CDR2 SNEGSKA (reference sequence). The CDR3 loop reads CSAWTQAQYF. The CDR3 bases are TGCAGTGCCTGGACGCAGGCCCAGTACTTC.

This sequence joins TRBV10-3 and TRBJ1-5; D is unclear. The CDR3 contains 15 residues. V dropped 3 bases and J dropped 1 base, with 10 bases sitting between them. CDR1 and CDR2 (germline): ENHRY, SYGVKD. The CDR3 sequence: CAISDKARSNQPQHF. As DNA, the CDR3 is TGTGCCATCAGTGATAAGGCAAGAAGCAATCAGCCCCAGCATTTT.

This clone counts as medium-sized. The chain links TRBV15 to TRBJ2-7, with D maybe TRBD2 (5 bases). In germline, CDR1 is LNHNV, CDR2 YYDKDF (reference sequence). Trimming took off 3 bases at V and 3 bases at J, with 15 bases between the two ends. The CDR3 is 15 amino acids. The CDR3 sequence: CATSSNEAVYYEQYV. For the CDR3, the DNA is TGTGCCACCAGCAGTAACGAAGCGGTATACTACGAGCAGTACGTC.

V usage is TRBV27 and J usage is TRBJ2-3, with TRBD2 identical over 8 bases. The V segment lost 5 bases and the J segment 3 bases; nucleotides outside the gene matches: 10. The germline V gene has CDR1 MNHEY and CDR2 SMNVEV (reference sequence). This CDR3 has 16 amino acids. This chain's CDR3 is CASSLREGGQTDTQYF. The CDR3, as DNA: TGTGCCAGCAGTCTCCGGGAGGGGGGGCAGACAGATACGCAGTATTTT.

The V gene is TRBV15, the J gene TRBJ2-6; D possibly corresponds to TRBD1 (6 bases). Per the germline V gene, CDR1 is LNHNV and CDR2 is YYDKDF (reference sequence). Trimming cost V 0 bases and J 3 bases, with 6 bases left between them. The CDR3 runs 15 residues. The CDR3 reads CATSRDRGGANVLTF. The CDR3 coding sequence is TGTGCCACCAGCAGAGACAGGGGTGGGGCCAACGTCCTGACTTTC. Based on the CDR3 plus reference TRBV15 and TRBJ2-6, the full variable domain is DAMVIQNPRYQVTQFGKPVTLSCSQTLNHNVMYWYQQKSSQAPKLLFHYYDKDFNNEADTPDNFQSRRPNTSFCFLDIRSPGLGDTAMYLCATSRDRGGANVLTFGAGSRLTVL.